Listed below are T cell receptor beta chains from one sample, sequenced in a study of blood T cell repertoires in COVID-19. The protocol was immunoSEQ multiplex PCR, while the TCRdb copy is restricted to in-frame clones and leaves out a portion. The table has about 220,000 clones, less than 85% seen once. Sequencing used peripheral blood. These TCRs come from a woman aged 80 or older with acute or convalescent COVID-19. Each CDR3 is given with its conserved first and last residue. Fields, in order: V gene, clone size, J gene, D gene, CDR3 protein, CDR3 DNA. D genes are given only for firm matches. Clone size appears in some rows only: once, few, many, or a class for an expanded clone.

TRBV15	once	TRBJ1-2	-	CATRAGGTPNYGYTF	TGTGCCACCAGGGCAGGTGGAACTCCAAACTATGGCTACACCTTC
TRBV10-3	-	TRBJ1-3	-	CAISGQVDTIYF	TGTGCCATCAGTGGACAGGTTGACACCATATATTTT
TRBV7-9	-	TRBJ1-6	-	CASSLVGGSPNSPLHF	TGTGCCAGCAGCTTAGTCGGAGGGTCTCCAAATTCACCCCTCCACTTT
TRBV19	-	TRBJ1-5	-	CASSIGQINQPQHF	TGTGCCAGTAGTATTGGACAGATTAATCAGCCCCAGCATTTT
TRBV28	-	TRBJ2-1	TRBD2	CASSLGAAGGLFYNEQFF	TGTGCCAGCAGTTTAGGAGCAGCGGGGGGCCTCTTCTACAATGAGCAGTTCTTC
TRBV18	-	TRBJ2-1	TRBD2	CASSRGTRGNEQFF	TGTGCCAGCTCGAGAGGGACTAGAGGCAATGAGCAGTTCTTC
TRBV3-1/TRBV3-2	-	TRBJ1-6	-	CASSDAGNSPLHF	TGTGCCAGCAGCGATGCCGGGAATTCACCCCTCCACTTT
TRBV27	few	TRBJ2-7	-	CASALVKGEQYF	TGTGCCAGCGCCCTAGTAAAAGGCGAGCAGTACTTC
TRBV19	-	TRBJ1-1	TRBD1	CAIREQGMNTEAFF	TGTGCCATAAGGGAACAGGGGATGAACACTGAAGCTTTCTTT
TRBV7-2	-	TRBJ2-1	TRBD2	CASSTTSGEVYEQFF	TGTGCCAGCAGCACCACTAGCGGGGAGGTGTATGAGCAGTTCTTC
TRBV20-1	-	TRBJ2-6	TRBD1	CSASGDRVRSGANVLTF	TGCAGTGCTAGTGGCGACAGGGTTCGCTCTGGGGCCAACGTCCTGACTTTC
TRBV6-4	few	TRBJ2-3	-	CASSEGGSTDTQYF	TGTGCCAGCAGTGAAGGGGGATCCACAGATACGCAGTATTTT
TRBV27	-	TRBJ1-2	-	CASSLWGGRLANYGYTF	TGTGCCAGCAGTTTATGGGGCGGACGGCTTGCTAACTATGGCTACACCTTC
TRBV18	-	TRBJ1-1	TRBD1	CASSPGTGVVNTEAFF	TGTGCCAGCTCACCAGGTACAGGGGTGGTGAACACTGAAGCTTTCTTT
TRBV7-8	-	TRBJ2-7	-	CASSVPPRRVHVEQYF	TGTGCCAGCAGCGTACCACCCCGCAGGGTTCATGTCGAGCAGTACTTC
TRBV7-6	-	TRBJ2-1	-	CASSLAPGSYNEQFF	TGTGCCAGCAGCTTAGCTCCGGGTTCCTACAATGAGCAGTTCTTC
TRBV11-3	-	TRBJ2-1	TRBD1	CASSLRQGSYNEQFF	TGTGCCAGCAGCTTGCGACAGGGCTCCTACAATGAGCAGTTCTTC
TRBV9	-	TRBJ2-7	-	CASSAPNGGEQYF	TGTGCCAGCAGCGCTCCGAACGGGGGCGAGCAGTACTTC
TRBV5-8	once	TRBJ1-6	-	CASSLFRSSYNSPLHF	TGTGCCAGCAGCTTGTTTCGTAGCTCCTATAATTCACCCCTCCACTTT
TRBV3-1/TRBV3-2	-	TRBJ1-5	-	CASSARQGGQPQHF	TGTGCCAGCAGCGCTAGGCAGGGCGGTCAGCCCCAGCATTTT
TRBV4-1	once	TRBJ2-6	-	CASSQQGSGANVLTF	TGCGCCAGCAGCCAACAGGGCTCTGGGGCCAACGTCCTGACTTTC
TRBV30	-	TRBJ2-3	-	CAWSVQVNCLTDTQYF	TGTGCCTGGAGTGTACAGGTCAATTGCCTCACAGATACGCAGTATTTT
TRBV24-1	-	TRBJ2-2	-	CATSDPSLRGPNTGELFF	TGTGCCACCAGTGATCCAAGTCTGCGGGGCCCGAACACCGGGGAGCTGTTTTTT
TRBV5-4	-	TRBJ1-1	TRBD1	CASRSRTGLTTEAFF	TGTGCCAGCCGAAGTAGGACAGGGTTGACCACTGAAGCTTTCTTT
TRBV19	-	TRBJ1-1	TRBD1	CASSTNRGNTEAFF	TGTGCCAGTAGTACCAACAGGGGGAACACTGAAGCTTTCTTT
TRBV6-5	-	TRBJ2-2	TRBD1	CASRVPGGSGELFF	TGTGCCAGCAGAGTTCCAGGGGGATCAGGGGAGCTGTTTTTT
TRBV15	-	TRBJ2-5	-	CATSRDPRGETQYF	TGTGCCACCAGCAGAGATCCCAGGGGAGAGACCCAGTACTTC
TRBV11-2	-	TRBJ2-7	-	CASSFQQREQYF	TGTGCCAGCAGCTTCCAGCAGCGCGAGCAGTACTTC
TRBV10-2	-	TRBJ1-5	-	CASSLGGQPQHF	TGCGCCAGCAGTTTAGGCGGTCAGCCCCAGCATTTT
TRBV24-1	-	TRBJ1-6	-	CATSDGGGWNSPLHF	TGTGCCACCAGTGACGGGGGGGGGTGGAATTCACCCCTCCACTTT
TRBV24-1	-	TRBJ1-6	TRBD1	CATSDGGQGNSPLHF	TGTGCCACCAGTGACGGCGGACAGGGAAATTCACCCCTCCACTTT
TRBV5-4	-	TRBJ1-1	-	CASSRDTMNTEAFF	TGTGCCAGCAGCAGGGACACAATGAACACTGAAGCTTTCTTT
TRBV9	few	TRBJ2-6	-	CASSVGAGKTGANVLTF	TGTGCCAGCAGCGTAGGGGCAGGGAAGACTGGGGCCAACGTCCTGACTTTC
TRBV4-3	-	TRBJ1-2	-	CASSQVPPGQGYTF	TGCGCCAGCAGCCAAGTTCCCCCTGGGCAGGGCTACACCTTC
TRBV7-9	-	TRBJ2-1	-	CASSSRDTHNEQFF	TGTGCCAGCAGCTCCAGGGACACCCACAATGAGCAGTTCTTC
TRBV9	-	TRBJ2-3	TRBD2	CASSFSGGSTDTQYF	TGTGCCAGCAGCTTCAGCGGGGGGTCCACAGATACGCAGTATTTT
TRBV3-1/TRBV3-2	-	TRBJ1-1	-	CASSQANKNTEAFF	TGTGCCAGCAGCCAAGCGAACAAGAACACTGAAGCTTTCTTT
TRBV5-4	-	TRBJ1-2	-	CASSLSQATYGYTF	TGTGCCAGCAGCTTGAGCCAGGCAACTTATGGCTACACCTTC
TRBV5-1	-	TRBJ1-6	TRBD1	CASSQQGQISNSPLHF	TGCGCCAGCAGCCAGCAGGGACAGATCTCAAATTCACCCCTCCACTTT
TRBV14	once	TRBJ1-2	-	CASSATVGGYTF	TGTGCCAGCAGCGCGACAGTCGGAGGCTACACCTTC
TRBV15	few	TRBJ1-1	-	CATSPNRQHTEAFF	TGTGCCACCAGCCCAAATCGACAGCACACTGAAGCTTTCTTT
TRBV7-6	-	TRBJ2-1	TRBD2	CASTLRAAGGRNEQFF	TGTGCCAGCACCCTGCGTGCAGCGGGGGGGCGGAATGAGCAGTTCTTC
TRBV6-2/TRBV6-3	-	TRBJ2-7	TRBD1	CASSLGQGSYEQYF	TGTGCCAGCAGTTTGGGACAGGGCTCCTACGAGCAGTACTTC
TRBV11-2	-	TRBJ1-5	-	CASSLGASNQPQHF	TGTGCCAGCAGCTTAGGAGCTAGCAATCAGCCCCAGCATTTT
TRBV7-2	-	TRBJ1-1	-	CASSFPNLNTEAFF	TGTGCCAGCAGCTTCCCAAACCTAAACACTGAAGCTTTCTTT
TRBV6-1	once	TRBJ1-3	-	CASSERAGNTIYF	TGTGCCAGCAGTGAGCGGGCTGGAAACACCATATATTTT
TRBV9	-	TRBJ1-1	-	CASSPRGDTEAFF	TGTGCCAGCAGCCCACGGGGGGACACTGAAGCTTTCTTT
TRBV4-2	-	TRBJ1-6	TRBD1	CASSQDLSRGLYNSPLHF	TGTGCCAGCAGCCAAGATTTGTCCAGGGGGCTCTATAATTCACCCCTCCACTTT
TRBV5-1	-	TRBJ2-1	TRBD1	CASSGTGDEQFF	TGCGCCAGCAGCGGAACAGGGGATGAGCAGTTCTTC
TRBV2	once	TRBJ2-7	TRBD1	CASRRGQGIYEQYF	TGTGCCAGCAGGCGGGGACAGGGGATCTACGAGCAGTACTTC
TRBV18	-	TRBJ1-2	TRBD1	CASSPRSGGADNYGYTF	TGTGCCAGCTCACCACGGTCAGGGGGCGCCGATAACTATGGCTACACCTTC
TRBV5-1	few	TRBJ1-2	-	CASSLEGRGGDYGYTF	TGCGCCAGCAGCCTGGAGGGTCGTGGAGGGGACTATGGCTACACCTTC
TRBV4-3	once	TRBJ1-5	-	CASSSRWQGGQPQHF	TGCGCCAGCAGCTCAAGGTGGCAGGGCGGTCAGCCCCAGCATTTT